One sample yielded the 25 T cell receptor beta chains listed below, sequenced in a study of cytomegalovirus exposure and HLA in healthy donors. PCR involved 60 Vbeta and 13 Jbeta primers. Generated by immunoSEQ multiplex PCR, the TCRdb table keeps only in-frame clones and is missing some. The sample shows 65,000 to 95,000 clones, 70% to 80% of them seen only once. The sample was PBMCs. The receptors stem from a man aged 50-60 years in good health and CMV-seronegative.

The V call is TRBV29-1, the J call TRBJ2-1; 7 positions agree with TRBD1. The CDR3 loop spans 13 amino acids. Germline V gene data show CDR1 as SQVTM and CDR2 as ANQGSEA. Trimming took 5 bases from V and 9 from J; bases not matched to a gene: 10. For the CDR3, the DNA is TGCAGCGTTACGACAGGGTATTATAGTGAGCAGTTCTTC. It yields the protein CSVTTGYYSEQFF.

This clone turned up a few times. The chain couples TRBV6-6 to TRBJ1-5, with a weak D call TRBD1 (5 bases). Germline CDR1 and CDR2: MNHNY and SVGAGI (reference sequence). This CDR3 contains 14 residues. V lost 2 bases and J lost 4, with 9 bases in between. This CDR3 is CASSYGAVNQPQHF. The CDR3 coding sequence is TGTGCCAGCAGTTACGGGGCAGTTAATCAGCCCCAGCATTTT.

This sequence joins TRBV27 and TRBJ1-2; D remains ambiguous. There are 14 residues in the CDR3. V was clipped by 5 bases and J by 5 bases, with 15 bases between them. In germline, CDR1 is MNHEY, CDR2 SMNVEV (reference sequence). The chain's CDR3 is CASSAREDWYGYTF. The CDR3, as DNA: TGTGCCAGCAGTGCGAGAGAAGATTGGTATGGCTACACCTTC.

DNA of the CDR3: TGTGCCAGCCGGGAAATTAGTGACTATGGCTACACCTTC. It codes for CASREISDYGYTF. The chain recombines TRBV5-5 with TRBJ1-2; D unresolved. Germline CDR1 and CDR2: SGHKS and YYEKEE (reference sequence). The ends were cut back, 7 bases at V and 3 bases at J, with 13 bases in the middle. This CDR3 contains 13 residues.

A few counts support this clone. The rearrangement links TRBV10-3 to TRBJ1-4; a possible D gene is TRBD1 (6 bases). The V end lost 3 bases, the J end lost 14 bases, and 13 bases lay between the germline ends. The CDR3 sequence is 12 residues long. Germline CDR1 and CDR2: ENHRY and SYGVKD. The CDR3 DNA reads as TGTGCCATCAGTGAAATACAGGGTAACCTGTTTTTT. Translating it yields CAISEIQGNLFF.

The chain recombines TRBV5-6 with TRBJ2-7; 11 bases are a match to TRBD1. The CDR3 covers 16 residues. With 0 bases clipped from V and 6 bases from J, the junction kept 8 bases outside the gene matches. CDR1 and CDR2 (germline): SGHDT, YYEEEE. The CDR3 DNA reads as TGTGCCAGCAGCTTGGCCTTAGGGACAGGGGGTCGCGAGCAGTACTTC. As protein: CASSLALGTGGREQYF.

There are a few counts of this clone. The chain uses TRBV10-2 and TRBJ2-5; TRBD2 aligns across 9 bases. This CDR3 is built from 17 residues. Germline V gene lookup returns CDR1 WSHSY and CDR2 SAAADI. The V segment lost 0 bases and the J segment 1 base; nucleotides outside the gene matches: 6. The CDR3 spells CASSESFSGGLQETQYF. The CDR3 DNA is TGCGCCAGCAGTGAGTCGTTTAGCGGGGGACTCCAAGAGACCCAGTACTTC.

This clone was detected once. V gene TRBV5-1 combines with J gene TRBJ2-1; 13 bases are a match to TRBD2. V lost 4 bases, J lost 8 bases, and 6 bases stayed unmatched. The germline CDR1 and CDR2 sequences are SGHRS and YFSETQ. The CDR3 totals 15 residues. The DNA of the CDR3 is TGCGCCAGCAGCCCGGGGACTAGCGGGGTGGATGAGCAGTTCTTC. Translating it yields CASSPGTSGVDEQFF.

About this clone: The identical CDR3 is also encoded by other nucleotide sequences in the sample. The chain uses TRBV5-1 and TRBJ2-3, with 9 bases identical to TRBD1. The CDR3 loop spans 15 amino acids. The ends lost 2 bases at V and 4 bases at J; junction bases unmatched: 5. Germline V gene data show CDR1 as SGHRS and CDR2 as YFSETQ. As DNA, the CDR3 is TGCGCCAGCAGCTTAACAGGGGGCGCGGCAGATACGCAGTATTTT. It encodes CASSLTGGAADTQYF.

V usage is TRBV7-2 and J usage is TRBJ2-7, with 7 bases that match TRBD2. This CDR3 is 16 amino acids long. V was pared by 1 base and J by 4 bases, with 10 bases of the junction left unmatched. The germline V gene encodes CDR1 SGHTA and CDR2 FQGNSA. CDR3: CASSLERAGPYYEQYF. In DNA, the CDR3 is TGTGCCAGCAGCTTAGAGCGAGCGGGACCCTATTACGAGCAGTACTTC. Using reference TRBV7-2 and TRBJ2-7 for the parts outside the CDR3, the full variable domain is GAGVSQSPSNKVTEKGKDVELRCDPISGHTALYWYRQSLGQGLEFLIYFQGNSAPDKSGLPSDRFSAERTGGSVSTLTIQRTQQEDSAVYLCASSLERAGPYYEQYFGPGTRLTVT.

This clone was observed a few times. J is TRBJ2-6 and V is TRBV5-1; TRBD1 aligns across 10 bases. V shed 3 bases and J 2 bases; nucleotides not matched to a gene: 11. CDR1 and CDR2 from the germline V gene are SGHRS and YFSETQ. This CDR3 region has 19 residues. CDR3 residues: CASSSPTGGSIPGANVLTF. CDR3 in DNA: TGCGCCAGCAGCTCTCCGACAGGGGGCAGTATACCTGGGGCCAACGTCCTGACTTTC.

The rearrangement links TRBV30 to TRBJ1-4; D is uncertain. The CDR3 loop spans 13 amino acids. V was shortened by 2 bases and J by 4 bases, with 8 bases between the two germline ends. In germline, CDR1 is GTSNPN, CDR2 SVGIG (reference sequence). CDR3 nucleotides: TGTGCCTGGAGTAGCCAGGTTAATGAAAAACTGTTTTTT. Residues: CAWSSQVNEKLFF. Drawing the rest from reference TRBV30 and TRBJ1-4, the complete variable domain is SQTIHQWPATLVQPVGSPLSLECTVEGTSNPNLYWYRQAAGRGLQLLFYSVGIGQISSEVPQNLSASRPQDRQFILSSKKLLLSDSGFYLCAWSSQVNEKLFFGSGTQLSVL.

Only a few counts were recorded for this clone. The V and J genes are TRBV4-3 and TRBJ1-2, with D tentatively TRBD1 (6 bases). V was cut by 1 base and J by 9 bases, with 15 bases left in between. The V gene's germline CDR1 is LGHNA and CDR2 YSLEER. The CDR3 consists of 14 residues. The CDR3 DNA sequence: TGCGCCAGCAGCCAAGCAGGGGTCCAGTCTAGCTACACCTTC. It codes for CASSQAGVQSSYTF.

This clone was counted a few times. The chain recombines TRBV4-1 with TRBJ1-5; no reliable D call. There are 15 residues in the CDR3. Trimming took 6 bases from V and 2 from J, leaving 14 bases between them. Germline lookup yields CDR1 MGHRA and CDR2 YSYEKL. CDR3 in DNA: TGCGCCAGCAGTAGCCGAGAGGTCGGCAATCAGCCCCAGCATTTT. The encoded protein is CASSSREVGNQPQHF.

As regards this clone: Other DNA sequences in this sample translate to the same CDR3. The V and J genes are TRBV9 and TRBJ1-1; D gene ambiguous. The CDR3 has 13 residues. CDR1 and CDR2 from the germline V gene are SGDLS and YYNGEE. With 2 bases removed from V and 1 base from J, the gap between germline ends came to 6 bases. CDR3 sequence reads: CASSVEPNTEAFF. CDR3 DNA sequence: TGTGCCAGCAGCGTTGAGCCGAACACTGAAGCTTTCTTT.

The CDR3 nucleotides are TGTGCCAGCCCCACCCAGGGCTACGAGCAGTACTTC. This translates into CASPTQGYEQYF. The V gene is TRBV6-4, the J gene TRBJ2-7; TRBD1 is a possible D gene (5 bases). V lost 8 bases and J lost 3, with 11 bases in between. The germline V gene has CDR1 MRHNA and CDR2 SNTAGT. The CDR3 loop spans 12 amino acids.

This clone was counted a single time. The rearrangement links TRBV7-2 to TRBJ1-1, with TRBD1 as a possible D gene (6 bases). From germline, CDR1 is SGHTA and CDR2 FQGNSA. The CDR3 covers 18 residues. V lost 0 bases and J lost 1, with 18 bases in between. CDR3 sequence reads: CASSLALQVTGANTEAFF. The CDR3 DNA reads TGTGCCAGCAGCTTAGCCCTGCAGGTGACAGGAGCGAACACTGAAGCTTTCTTT.

The V call is TRBV2, the J call TRBJ1-5; D might be TRBD1 (6 bases). Trimming left V 6 bases short and J 4 bases short, with 10 bases between. The length of the CDR3 is 13 residues. Germline V gene data show CDR1 as SNHLY and CDR2 as FYNNEI. CDR3 in amino acids: CASRTDRNQPQHF. CDR3 nucleotide sequence: TGTGCCAGCAGGACCGACAGGAATCAGCCCCAGCATTTT.

This rearrangement joins TRBV28 to TRBJ2-2, with 8 bases that match TRBD1. The CDR3 loop spans 14 amino acids. CDR1 and CDR2 from the germline V gene are MDHEN and SYDVKM. V lost 6 bases and J lost 6; bases outside the gene matches: 6. The CDR3 sequence is CASRRQGPAGELFF. The CDR3 DNA sequence: TGTGCCAGCAGAAGACAGGGGCCAGCCGGGGAGCTGTTTTTT.

The chain has TRBV7-3 and TRBJ1-3; no definite D call. CDR3 length: 13 amino acids. Germline V gene data show CDR1 as SGHTA and CDR2 as FQGTGA. V lost 3 bases and J 2 bases, leaving 5 bases between the germline ends. The CDR3 DNA follows: TGTGCCAGCAGCTTGGGCCCTGGAAACACCATATATTTT. Its protein is CASSLGPGNTIYF.

V is TRBV5-4 and J is TRBJ1-5; 8 nucleotides align to TRBD1. With V trimmed by 4 bases and J by 8 bases, 26 bases remained unmatched. From germline, CDR1 is SGHNT and CDR2 YYREEE (reference sequence). CDR3 length: 20 amino acids. The CDR3 here is CASSQGAGRLGVYSQKPQHF. The CDR3 DNA sequence: TGTGCCAGCAGCCAGGGGGCAGGGAGGTTAGGCGTATATAGCCAAAAGCCCCAGCATTTT.

The rearrangement joins TRBV27 to TRBJ2-2; D gene ambiguous. From germline, CDR1 is MNHEY and CDR2 SMNVEV (reference sequence). The ends were cut back, 4 bases at V and 2 bases at J, with 11 bases in the middle. CDR3 length equals 15 residues. This CDR3 is CASSSPQTNTGELFF. Written as DNA, the CDR3 is TGTGCCAGCAGTTCCCCCCAGACTAACACCGGGGAGCTGTTTTTT.

This sequence joins TRBV13 and TRBJ2-3, with 13 bases that match TRBD2. CDR1 and CDR2 from the germline V gene are PRHDT and FYEKMQ (reference sequence). The V and J ends lost 3 bases and 10 bases, in that order; junction bases with no gene match: 10. CDR3 length: 16 residues. CDR3 sequence reads: CASSFWTSGGPLAQYF. In nucleotides, the CDR3 is TGTGCCAGCAGCTTTTGGACTAGCGGGGGCCCCTTGGCGCAGTATTTT.

The V call is TRBV20-1, the J call TRBJ2-1; TRBD2 matches at 8 bases. The CDR3 covers 11 residues. Per the germline V gene, CDR1 is DFQATT and CDR2 is SNEGSKA (reference sequence). After removal of 3 bases from V and 10 bases from J, the junction contained 2 bases not matched to a gene. The CDR3 is CSARTSDEQFF. CDR3 DNA: TGCAGTGCTAGGACTAGCGACGAGCAGTTCTTC.

This clone has more than one count but fewer than ten. The chain carries TRBV7-9 and TRBJ1-1; no clear D gene. This CDR3 region has 13 residues. V dropped 4 bases and J dropped 0 bases, with 6 bases sitting between them. Germline V gene data show CDR1 as SEHNR and CDR2 as FQNEAQ (reference sequence). Here the CDR3 DNA reads TGTGCCAGCAGCTCATTCATGAACACTGAAGCTTTCTTT. It is translated as CASSSFMNTEAFF.